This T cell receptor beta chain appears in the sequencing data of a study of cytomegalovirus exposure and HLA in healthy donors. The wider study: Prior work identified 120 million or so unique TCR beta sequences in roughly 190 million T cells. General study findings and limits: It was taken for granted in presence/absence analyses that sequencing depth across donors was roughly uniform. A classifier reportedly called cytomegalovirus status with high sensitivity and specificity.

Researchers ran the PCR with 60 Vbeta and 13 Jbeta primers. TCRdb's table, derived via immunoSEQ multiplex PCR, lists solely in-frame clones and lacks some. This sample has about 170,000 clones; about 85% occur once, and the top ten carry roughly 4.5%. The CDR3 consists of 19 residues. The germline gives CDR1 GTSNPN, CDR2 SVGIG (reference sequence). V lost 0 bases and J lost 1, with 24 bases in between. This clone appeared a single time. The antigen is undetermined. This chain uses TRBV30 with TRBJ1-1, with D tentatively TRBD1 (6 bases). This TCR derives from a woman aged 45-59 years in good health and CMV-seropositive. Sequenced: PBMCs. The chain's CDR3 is CAWSVFPGAFIGENTEAFF. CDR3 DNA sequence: TGTGCCTGGAGTGTATTCCCAGGGGCCTTCATCGGGGAGAACACTGAAGCTTTCTTT.